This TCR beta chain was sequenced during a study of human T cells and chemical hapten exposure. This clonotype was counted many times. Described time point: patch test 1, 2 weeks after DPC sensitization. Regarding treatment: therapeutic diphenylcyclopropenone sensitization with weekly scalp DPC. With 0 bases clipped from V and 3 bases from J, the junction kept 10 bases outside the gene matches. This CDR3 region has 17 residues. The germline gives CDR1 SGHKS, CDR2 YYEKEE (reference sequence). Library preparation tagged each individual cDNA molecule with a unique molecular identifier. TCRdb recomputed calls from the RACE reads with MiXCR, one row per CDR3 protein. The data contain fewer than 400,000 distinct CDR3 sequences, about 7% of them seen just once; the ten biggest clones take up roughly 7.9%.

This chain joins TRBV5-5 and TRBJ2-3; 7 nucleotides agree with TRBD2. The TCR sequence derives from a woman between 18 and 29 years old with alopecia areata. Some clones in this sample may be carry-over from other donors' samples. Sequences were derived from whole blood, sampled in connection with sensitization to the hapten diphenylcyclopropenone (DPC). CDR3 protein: CASSLARRSGGTDTQYF. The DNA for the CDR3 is TGTGCCAGCAGCTTGGCGCGGAGGTCGGGGGGAACAGATACGCAGTATTTT.